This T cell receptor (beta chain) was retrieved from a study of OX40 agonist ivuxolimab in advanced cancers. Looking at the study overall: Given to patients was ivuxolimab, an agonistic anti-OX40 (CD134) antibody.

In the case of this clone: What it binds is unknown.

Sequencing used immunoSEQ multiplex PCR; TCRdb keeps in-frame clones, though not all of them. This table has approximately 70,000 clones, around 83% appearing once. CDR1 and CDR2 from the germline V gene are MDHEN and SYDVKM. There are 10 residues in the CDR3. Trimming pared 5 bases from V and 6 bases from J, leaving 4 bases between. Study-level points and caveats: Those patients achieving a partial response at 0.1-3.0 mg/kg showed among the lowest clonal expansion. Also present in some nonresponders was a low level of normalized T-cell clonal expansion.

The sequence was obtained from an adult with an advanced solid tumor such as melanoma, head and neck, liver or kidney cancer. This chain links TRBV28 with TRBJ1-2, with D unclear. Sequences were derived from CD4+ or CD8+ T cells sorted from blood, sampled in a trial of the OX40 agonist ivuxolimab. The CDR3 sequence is CASSRNGYTF. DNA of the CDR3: TGTGCCAGCAGTAGGAATGGCTACACCTTC.